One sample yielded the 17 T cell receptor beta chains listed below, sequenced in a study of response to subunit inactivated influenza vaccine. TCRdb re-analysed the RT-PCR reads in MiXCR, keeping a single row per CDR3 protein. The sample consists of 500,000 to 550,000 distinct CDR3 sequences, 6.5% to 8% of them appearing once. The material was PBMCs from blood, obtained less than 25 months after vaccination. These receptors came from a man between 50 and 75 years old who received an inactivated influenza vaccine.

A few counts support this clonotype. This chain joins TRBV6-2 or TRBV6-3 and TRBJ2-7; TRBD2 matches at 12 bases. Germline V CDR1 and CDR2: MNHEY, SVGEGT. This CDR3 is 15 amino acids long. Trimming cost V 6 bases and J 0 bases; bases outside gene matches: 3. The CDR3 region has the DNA TGTGCCAGCAGAACGACTAGCGGGAGCTCCTACGAGCAGTACTTC. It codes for CASRTTSGSSYEQYF.

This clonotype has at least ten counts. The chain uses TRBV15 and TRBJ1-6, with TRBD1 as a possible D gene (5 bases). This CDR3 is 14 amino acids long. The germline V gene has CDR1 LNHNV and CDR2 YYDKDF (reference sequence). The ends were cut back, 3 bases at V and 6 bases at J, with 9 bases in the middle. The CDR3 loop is CATSRRQTNSPLHF. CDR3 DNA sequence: TGTGCCACCAGCAGGAGACAGACTAATTCACCCCTCCACTTT.

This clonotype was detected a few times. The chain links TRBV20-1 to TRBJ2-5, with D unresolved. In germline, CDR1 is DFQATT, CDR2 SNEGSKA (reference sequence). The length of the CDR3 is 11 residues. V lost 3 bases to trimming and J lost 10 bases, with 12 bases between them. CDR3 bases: TGCAGTGCTAGGGAGACAATGGTCCAGTACTTC. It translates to CSARETMVQYF.

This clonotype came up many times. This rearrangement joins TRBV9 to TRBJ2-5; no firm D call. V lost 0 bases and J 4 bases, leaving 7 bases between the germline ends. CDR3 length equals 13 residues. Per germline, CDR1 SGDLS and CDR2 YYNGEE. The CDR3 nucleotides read TGTGCCAGCAGCGTAGACTCGAGAGAGACCCAGTACTTC. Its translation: CASSVDSRETQYF.

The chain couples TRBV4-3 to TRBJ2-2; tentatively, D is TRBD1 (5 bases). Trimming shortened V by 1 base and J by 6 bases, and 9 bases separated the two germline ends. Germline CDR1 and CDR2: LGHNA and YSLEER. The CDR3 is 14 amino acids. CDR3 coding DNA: TGCGCCAGCAGCCAAGCAGGGTTAGCCGGGGAGCTGTTTTTT. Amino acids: CASSQAGLAGELFF.

The CDR3 is CASSPPGLQAGSYEQYF. CDR3 coding DNA: TGTGCCAGCTCACCACCGGGGCTTCAAGCAGGCTCCTACGAGCAGTACTTC. The chain employs TRBV18 and TRBJ2-7; possible D gene TRBD1, 5 bases. V gave up 0 bases and J gave up 0 bases, with 15 bases separating them. The CDR3 loop spans 17 amino acids. CDR1 and CDR2 from the germline V gene are KGHSH and LQKENI.

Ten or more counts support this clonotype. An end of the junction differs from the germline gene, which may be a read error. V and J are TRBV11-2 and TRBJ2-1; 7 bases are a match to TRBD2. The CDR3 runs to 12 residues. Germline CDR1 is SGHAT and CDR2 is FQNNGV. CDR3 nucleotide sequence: TGTGCCAGCAGTTCCTGGGAGGGCGGCGCGATCTTC. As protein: CASSSWEGGAIF.

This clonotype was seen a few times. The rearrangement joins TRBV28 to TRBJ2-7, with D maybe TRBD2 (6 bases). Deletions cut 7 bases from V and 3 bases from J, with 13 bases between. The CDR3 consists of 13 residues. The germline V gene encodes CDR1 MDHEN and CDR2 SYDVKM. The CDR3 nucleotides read TGTGCCAGCACCTCAGGAGGGGACTACGAGCAGTACTTC. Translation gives CASTSGGDYEQYF.

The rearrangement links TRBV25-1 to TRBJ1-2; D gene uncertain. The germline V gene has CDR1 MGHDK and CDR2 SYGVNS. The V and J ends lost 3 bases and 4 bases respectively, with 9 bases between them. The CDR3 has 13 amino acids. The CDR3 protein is CASSDPTLYGYTF. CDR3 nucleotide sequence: TGTGCCAGCAGTGACCCGACCCTCTATGGCTACACCTTC.

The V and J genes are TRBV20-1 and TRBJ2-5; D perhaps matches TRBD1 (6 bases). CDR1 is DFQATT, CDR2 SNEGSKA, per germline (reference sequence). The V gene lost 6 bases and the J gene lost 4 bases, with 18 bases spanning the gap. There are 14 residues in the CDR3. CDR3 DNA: TGCAGTGCGCCACCACAGGGTACAAGAGAGACCCAGTACTTC. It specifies CSAPPQGTRETQYF.

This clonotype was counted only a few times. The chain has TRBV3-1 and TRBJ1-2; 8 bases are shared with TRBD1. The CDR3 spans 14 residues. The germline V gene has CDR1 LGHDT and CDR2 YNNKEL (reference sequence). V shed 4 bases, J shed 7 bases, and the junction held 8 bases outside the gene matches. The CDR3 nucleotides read TGTGCCAGCAGCCCGCCGGGACAGGTTCGTGGCTACACCTTC. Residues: CASSPPGQVRGYTF.

The CDR3 here is CASRTTGQNTEAFF. For the CDR3, the DNA is TGTGCCAGCAGGACGACAGGCCAGAACACTGAAGCTTTCTTT. The chain uses TRBV12-3 or TRBV12-4 and TRBJ1-1; maybe TRBD1 (6 bases). V dropped 6 bases and J dropped 1 base, with 12 bases sitting between them. This CDR3 has 14 residues.

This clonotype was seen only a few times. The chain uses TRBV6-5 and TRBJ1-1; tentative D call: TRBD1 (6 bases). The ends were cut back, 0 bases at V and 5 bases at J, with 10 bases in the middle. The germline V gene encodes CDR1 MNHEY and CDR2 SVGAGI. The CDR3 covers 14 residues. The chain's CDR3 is CASSYSGQLTEAFF. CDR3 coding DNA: TGTGCCAGCAGTTACTCGGGACAACTTACTGAAGCTTTCTTT.

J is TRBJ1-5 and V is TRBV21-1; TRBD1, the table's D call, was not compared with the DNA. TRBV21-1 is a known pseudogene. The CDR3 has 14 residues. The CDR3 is CASSKQGVDQPQHF. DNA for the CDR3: TGTGCCAGCAGCAAACAGGGGGTGGATCAGCCCCAGCATTTT.

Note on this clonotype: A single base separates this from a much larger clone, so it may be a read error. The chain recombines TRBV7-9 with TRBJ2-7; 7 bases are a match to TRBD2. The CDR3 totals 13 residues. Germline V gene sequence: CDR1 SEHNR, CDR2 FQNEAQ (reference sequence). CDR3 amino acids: CTSSRRGEGEQYF. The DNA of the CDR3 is TGTACCAGCAGCCGACGAGGGGAGGGCGAGCAGTACTTC. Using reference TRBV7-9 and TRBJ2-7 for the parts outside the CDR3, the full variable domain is DTGVSQNPRHKITKRGQNVTFRCDPISEHNRLYWYRQTLGQGPEFLTYFQNEAQLEKSRLLSDRFSAERPKGSFSTLEIQRTEQGDSAMYLCTSSRRGEGEQYFGPGTRLTVT.

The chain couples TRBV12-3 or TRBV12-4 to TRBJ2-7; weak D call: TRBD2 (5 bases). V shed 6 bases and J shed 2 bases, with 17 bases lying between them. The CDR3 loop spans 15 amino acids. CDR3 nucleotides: TGTGCCAGCAGCCCGGAGGTGACTTCAACCTACGAGCAGTACTTC. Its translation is CASSPEVTSTYEQYF.

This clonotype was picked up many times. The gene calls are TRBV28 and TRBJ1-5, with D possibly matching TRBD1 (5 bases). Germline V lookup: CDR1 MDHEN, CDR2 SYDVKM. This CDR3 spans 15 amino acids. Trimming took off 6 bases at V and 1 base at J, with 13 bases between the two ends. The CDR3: CASSLRGGSNQPQHF. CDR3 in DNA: TGTGCCAGCAGCCTAAGGGGAGGGAGCAATCAGCCCCAGCATTTT.